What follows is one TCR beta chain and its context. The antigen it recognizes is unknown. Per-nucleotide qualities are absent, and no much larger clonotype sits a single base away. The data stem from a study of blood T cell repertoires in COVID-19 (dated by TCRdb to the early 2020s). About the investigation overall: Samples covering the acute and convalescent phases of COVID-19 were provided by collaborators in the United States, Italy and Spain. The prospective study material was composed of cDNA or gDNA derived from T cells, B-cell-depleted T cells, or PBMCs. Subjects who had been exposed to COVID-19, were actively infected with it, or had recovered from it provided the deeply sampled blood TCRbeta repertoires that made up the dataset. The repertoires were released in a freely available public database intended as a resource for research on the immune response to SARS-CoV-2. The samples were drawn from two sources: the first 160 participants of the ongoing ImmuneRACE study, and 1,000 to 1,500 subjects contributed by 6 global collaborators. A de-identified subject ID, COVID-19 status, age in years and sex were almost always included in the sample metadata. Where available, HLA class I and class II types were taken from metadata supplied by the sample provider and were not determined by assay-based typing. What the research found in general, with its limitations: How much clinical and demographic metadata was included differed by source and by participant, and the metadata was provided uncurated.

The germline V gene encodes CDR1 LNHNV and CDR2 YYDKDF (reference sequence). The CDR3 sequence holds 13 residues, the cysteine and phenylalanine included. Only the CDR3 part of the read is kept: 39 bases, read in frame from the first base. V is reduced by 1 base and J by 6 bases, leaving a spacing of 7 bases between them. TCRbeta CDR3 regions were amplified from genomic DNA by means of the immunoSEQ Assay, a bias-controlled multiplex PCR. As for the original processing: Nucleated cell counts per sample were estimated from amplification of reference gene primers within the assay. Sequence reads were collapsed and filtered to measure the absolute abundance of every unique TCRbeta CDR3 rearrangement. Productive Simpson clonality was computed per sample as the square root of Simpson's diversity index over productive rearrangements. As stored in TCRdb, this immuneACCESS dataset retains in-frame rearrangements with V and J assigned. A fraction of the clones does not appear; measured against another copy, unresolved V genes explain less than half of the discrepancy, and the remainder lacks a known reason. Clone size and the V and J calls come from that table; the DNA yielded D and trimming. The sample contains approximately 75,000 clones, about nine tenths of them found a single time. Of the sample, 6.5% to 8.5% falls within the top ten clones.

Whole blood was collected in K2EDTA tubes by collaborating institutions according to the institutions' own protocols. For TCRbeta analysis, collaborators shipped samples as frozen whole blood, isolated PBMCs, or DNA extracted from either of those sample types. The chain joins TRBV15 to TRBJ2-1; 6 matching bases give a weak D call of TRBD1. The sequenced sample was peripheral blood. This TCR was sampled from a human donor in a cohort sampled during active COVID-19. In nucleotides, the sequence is TGTGCCACCAGCAGAGGGGGGCTCAATGAGCAGTTCTTC. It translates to CATSRGGLNEQFF. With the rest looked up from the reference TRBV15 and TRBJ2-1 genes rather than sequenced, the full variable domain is DAMVIQNPRYQVTQFGKPVTLSCSQTLNHNVMYWYQQKSSQAPKLLFHYYDKDFNNEADTPDNFQSRRPNTSFCFLDIRSPGLGDTAMYLCATSRGGLNEQFFGPGTRLTVL.